This TCR beta chain was retrieved from a study of T cells in Graves' hyperthyroidism and ophthalmopathy. Template material for amplifying TCR beta CDR3 regions consisted of RNA transcripts. RT-PCR in the first round (using the HTBI primer set) targeted the TCR CDR3. TCRdb recomputed calls from the multiplex PCR reads with MiXCR, one row per CDR3 protein. The repertoire includes about 290,000 distinct CDR3 sequences, around 19% of them detected once, and about two fifths sits in the top ten. The CDR3 sequence is 15 residues long. V lost 4 bases and J 5 bases, leaving 14 bases between the germline ends. CDR1 is SGHAT and CDR2 is FQNNGV in the germline V gene.

The V and J genes are TRBV11-2 and TRBJ1-4; D remains ambiguous. The TCR was taken from a man over 45 with Graves' ophthalmopathy. The source material was blood. CDR3 residues: CASSSPLGFNEKLFF. The CDR3 DNA is TGTGCCAGCAGCTCACCGCTGGGCTTCAATGAAAAACTGTTTTTT. The variable domain in full, with the rest retrieved from reference TRBV11-2 and TRBJ1-4, is EAGVAQSPRYKIIEKRQSVAFWCNPISGHATLYWYQQILGQGPKLLIQFQNNGVVDDSQLPKDRFSAERLKGVDSTLKIQPAKLEDSAVYLCASSSPLGFNEKLFFGSGTQLSVL.